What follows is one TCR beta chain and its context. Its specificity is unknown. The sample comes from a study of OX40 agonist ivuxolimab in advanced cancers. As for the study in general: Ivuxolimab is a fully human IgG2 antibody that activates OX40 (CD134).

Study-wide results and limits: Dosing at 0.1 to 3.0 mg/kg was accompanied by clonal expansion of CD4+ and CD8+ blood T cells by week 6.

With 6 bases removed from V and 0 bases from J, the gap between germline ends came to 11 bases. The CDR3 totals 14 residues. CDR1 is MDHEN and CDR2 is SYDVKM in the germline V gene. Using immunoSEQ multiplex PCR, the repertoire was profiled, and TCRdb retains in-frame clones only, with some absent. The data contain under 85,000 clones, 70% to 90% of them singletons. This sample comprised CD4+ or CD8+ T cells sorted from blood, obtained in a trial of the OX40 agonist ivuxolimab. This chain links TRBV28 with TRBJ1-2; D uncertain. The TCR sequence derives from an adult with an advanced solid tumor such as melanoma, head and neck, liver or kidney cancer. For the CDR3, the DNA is TGTGCCAGCAGGGAGAGTTTGGCTAACTATGGCTACACCTTC. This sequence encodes CASRESLANYGYTF.